This TCR beta chain was identified in a study of T cell repertoires in cytomegalovirus infection. Points from the study as a whole: CMV carriers with the relevant HLA were identified by cumulative public TCR beta family frequency. CMV-specific HLA-C-restricted TCR beta clonotypes dominated the ex vivo response.

TCRdb reprocessed the reads via MiXCR and lists one record per CDR3 protein. The sample lists about 180,000 distinct CDR3 sequences, about a fifth occurring once. This clonotype was recorded a few times. The antigen is undetermined. This CDR3 has 20 amino acids. V dropped 3 bases and J dropped 0; count of bases not matched to a gene: 15. This chain joins TRBV12-3 or TRBV12-4 and TRBJ2-1; 9 bases line up with TRBD1. The starting material was CD8+ T cells from cultured PBMCs, obtained from culture after CMV antigen stimulation. The TCR originated in a human donor in good health (CMV status not recorded). Some clones in this sample may be carry-over from other donors' samples. CDR3 amino acids: CASSFLSGTGLTSSYNEQFF. DNA of the CDR3: TGTGCCAGCAGTTTCCTCTCCGGGACAGGGTTGACTTCCTCCTACAATGAGCAGTTCTTC.